The clone carrying this TCR beta chain was detected many times. The entry originates in a study of blood T cell repertoires in COVID-19. Study information: The samples span acute and convalescent COVID-19 from the United States, Italy and Spain.

Per the original data handling: Using reference gene primer amplification, nucleated cell counts were estimated. Measured with immunoSEQ multiplex PCR; TCRdb has only the in-frame clones, and not every one. The DNA gave D and trimming, while V, J and clone size come from that table. The table includes about 260,000 clones, roughly 88% detected once. V was cut by 2 bases and J by 5 bases, with 22 bases left in between. Germline CDR1 is SNHLY and CDR2 is FYNNEI. There are 18 residues in the CDR3. Seattle patient enrollment occurred during active infection, with longitudinal follow-up thereafter. The TCR comes from a woman between 65 and 79 years old with COVID-19, enrolled during active disease. Sequencing used peripheral blood. This chain joins TRBV2 and TRBJ1-5; D is possibly TRBD1 (6 bases). The CDR3 coding sequence is TGTGCCAGCAGTGAAAGGGGGGGTCGGCAGGCCATTTATCAGCCCCAGCATTTT. Its protein product is CASSERGGRQAIYQPQHF.